The clone carrying this T cell receptor beta chain came up once. Its target is unknown. Assay: immunoSEQ multiplex PCR; the TCRdb copy retains only in-frame clones and omits some. Found here are under 4,000 clones, 78% of them singletons; the top ten hold roughly 12%. The entry originates in a study of immune cell composition in non-small cell lung cancer. On the study more broadly: Histologic subtype was mainly adenocarcinoma or squamous cell carcinoma.

The normal lung sample lay at least 3 cm, and maximally far, from the tumour. Genomic DNA came from frozen unsorted single-cell suspensions. Study results and limitations: It was not proven that tumour-reactive clones equal dominant tumour-associated clones. Squamous carcinomas (about 75%) more often had tumour-associated clones >0.5% than adenocarcinomas (33%).

Sample: non-adjacent lung tissue. The clonotype comes from a human donor with non-small cell lung cancer. The donor label of this sample is uncertain.

This CDR3 is CASSDAASGEQFF. The CDR3 DNA follows: TGTGCCAGCAGTGACGCGGCTAGCGGTGAGCAGTTCTTC. The chain uses TRBV6-4 and TRBJ2-1, with 7 bases lining up with TRBD2. Germline V CDR1 and CDR2: MRHNA, SNTAGT. CDR3 size: 13 residues. Trimming took 2 bases from V and 9 from J; bases not matched to a gene: 4.